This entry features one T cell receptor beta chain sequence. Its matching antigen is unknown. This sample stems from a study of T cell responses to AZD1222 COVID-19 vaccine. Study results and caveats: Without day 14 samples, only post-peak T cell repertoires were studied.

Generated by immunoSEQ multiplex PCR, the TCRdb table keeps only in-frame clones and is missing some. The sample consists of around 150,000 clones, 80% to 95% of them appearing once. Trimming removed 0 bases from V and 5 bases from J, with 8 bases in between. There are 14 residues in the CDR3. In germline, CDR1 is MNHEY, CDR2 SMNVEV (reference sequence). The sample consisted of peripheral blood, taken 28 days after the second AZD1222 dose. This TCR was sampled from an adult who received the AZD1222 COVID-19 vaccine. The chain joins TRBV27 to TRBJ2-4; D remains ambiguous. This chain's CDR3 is CASSLSNSENIQYF. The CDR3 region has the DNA TGTGCCAGCAGTTTATCTAACAGCGAAAACATTCAGTACTTC.